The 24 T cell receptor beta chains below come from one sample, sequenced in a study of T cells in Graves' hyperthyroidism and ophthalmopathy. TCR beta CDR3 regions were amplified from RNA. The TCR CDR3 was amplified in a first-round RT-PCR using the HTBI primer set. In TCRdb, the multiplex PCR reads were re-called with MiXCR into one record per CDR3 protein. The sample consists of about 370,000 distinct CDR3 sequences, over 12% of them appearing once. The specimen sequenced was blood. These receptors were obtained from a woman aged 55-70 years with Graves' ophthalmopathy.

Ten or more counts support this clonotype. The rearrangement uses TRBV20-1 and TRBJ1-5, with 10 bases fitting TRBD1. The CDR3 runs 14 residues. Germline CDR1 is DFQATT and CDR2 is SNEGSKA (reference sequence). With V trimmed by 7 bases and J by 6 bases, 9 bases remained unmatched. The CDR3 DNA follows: TGCAGTGTTACCGGGACAGGGGTGGGTCAGCCCCAGCATTTT. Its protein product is CSVTGTGVGQPQHF.

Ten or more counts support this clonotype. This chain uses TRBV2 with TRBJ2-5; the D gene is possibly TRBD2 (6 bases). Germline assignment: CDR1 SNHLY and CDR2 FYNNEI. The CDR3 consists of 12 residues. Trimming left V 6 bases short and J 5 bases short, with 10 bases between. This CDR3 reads CASRGGFETQYF. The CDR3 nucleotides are TGTGCCAGCAGGGGAGGTTTCGAGACCCAGTACTTC.

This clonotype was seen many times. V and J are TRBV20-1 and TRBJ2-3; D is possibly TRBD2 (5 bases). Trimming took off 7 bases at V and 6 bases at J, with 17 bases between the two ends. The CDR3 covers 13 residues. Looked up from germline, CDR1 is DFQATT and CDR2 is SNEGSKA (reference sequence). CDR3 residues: CSGDSEGGDTQYF. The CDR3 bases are TGCAGTGGGGATAGTGAGGGCGGTGATACGCAGTATTTT.

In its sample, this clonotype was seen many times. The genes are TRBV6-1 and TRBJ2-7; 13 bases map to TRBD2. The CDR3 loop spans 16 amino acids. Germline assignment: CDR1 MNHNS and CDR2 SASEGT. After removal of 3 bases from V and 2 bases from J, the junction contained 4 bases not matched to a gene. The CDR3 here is CASSDTGLAGAYEQYF. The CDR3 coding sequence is TGTGCCAGCAGTGATACAGGACTAGCGGGAGCCTACGAGCAGTACTTC.

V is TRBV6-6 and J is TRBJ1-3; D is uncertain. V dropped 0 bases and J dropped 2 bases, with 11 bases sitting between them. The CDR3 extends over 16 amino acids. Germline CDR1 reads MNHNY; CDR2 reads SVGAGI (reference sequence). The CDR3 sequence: CASSYSSGSPGNTIYF. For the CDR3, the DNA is TGTGCCAGCAGTTACTCGTCGGGATCTCCTGGAAACACCATATATTTT.

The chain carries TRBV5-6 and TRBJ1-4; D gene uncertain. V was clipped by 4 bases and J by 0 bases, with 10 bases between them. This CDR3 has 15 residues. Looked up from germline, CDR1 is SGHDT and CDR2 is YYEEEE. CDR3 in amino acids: CASSQGPATNEKLFF. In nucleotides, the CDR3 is TGTGCCAGCAGCCAAGGGCCAGCAACTAATGAAAAACTGTTTTTT. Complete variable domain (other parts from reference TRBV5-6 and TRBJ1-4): DAGVTQSPTHLIKTRGQQVTLRCSPKSGHDTVSWYQQALGQGPQFIFQYYEEEERQRGNFPDRFSGHQFPNYSSELNVNALLLGDSALYLCASSQGPATNEKLFFGSGTQLSVL.

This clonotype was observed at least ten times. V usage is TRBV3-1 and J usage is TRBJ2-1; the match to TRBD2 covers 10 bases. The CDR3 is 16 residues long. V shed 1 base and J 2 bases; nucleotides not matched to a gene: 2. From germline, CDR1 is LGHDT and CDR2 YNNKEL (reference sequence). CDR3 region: CASSQGTSGTYNEQFF. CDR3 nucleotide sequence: TGTGCCAGCAGCCAAGGAACTAGCGGGACCTACAATGAGCAGTTCTTC.

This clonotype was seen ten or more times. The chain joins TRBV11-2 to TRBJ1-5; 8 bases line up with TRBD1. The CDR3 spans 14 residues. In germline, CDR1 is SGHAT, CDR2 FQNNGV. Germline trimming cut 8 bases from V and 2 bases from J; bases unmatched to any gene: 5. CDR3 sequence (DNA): TGTGCCAGCCAGGACAGGGAGGGCAATCAGCCCCAGCATTTT. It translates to CASQDREGNQPQHF.

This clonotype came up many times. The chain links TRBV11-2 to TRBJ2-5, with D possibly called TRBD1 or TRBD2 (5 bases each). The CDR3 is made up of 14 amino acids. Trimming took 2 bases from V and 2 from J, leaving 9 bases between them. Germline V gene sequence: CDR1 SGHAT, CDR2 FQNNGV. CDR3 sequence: CASSLWDEQETQYF. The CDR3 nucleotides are TGTGCCAGCAGCTTATGGGACGAACAAGAGACCCAGTACTTC.

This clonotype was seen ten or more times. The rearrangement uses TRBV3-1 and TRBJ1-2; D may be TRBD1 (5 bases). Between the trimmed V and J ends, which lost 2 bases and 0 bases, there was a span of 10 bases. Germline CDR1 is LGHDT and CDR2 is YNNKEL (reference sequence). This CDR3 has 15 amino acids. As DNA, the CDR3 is TGTGCCAGCAGCCAACCGGGGCCAGCTAACTATGGCTACACCTTC. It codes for CASSQPGPANYGYTF.

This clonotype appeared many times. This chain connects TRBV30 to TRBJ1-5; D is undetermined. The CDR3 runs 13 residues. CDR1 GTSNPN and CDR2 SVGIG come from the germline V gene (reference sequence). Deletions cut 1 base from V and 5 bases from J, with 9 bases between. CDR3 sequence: CAWSEGRDQPQHF. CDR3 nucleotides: TGTGCCTGGAGTGAGGGAAGGGATCAGCCCCAGCATTTT.

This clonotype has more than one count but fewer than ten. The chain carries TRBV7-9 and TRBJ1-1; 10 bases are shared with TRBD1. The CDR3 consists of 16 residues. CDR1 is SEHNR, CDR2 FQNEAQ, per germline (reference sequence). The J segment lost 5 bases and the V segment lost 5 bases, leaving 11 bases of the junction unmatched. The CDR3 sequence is CASSPTPGTGVTEAFF. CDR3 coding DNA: TGTGCCAGCAGCCCCACTCCCGGGACAGGGGTAACTGAAGCTTTCTTT.

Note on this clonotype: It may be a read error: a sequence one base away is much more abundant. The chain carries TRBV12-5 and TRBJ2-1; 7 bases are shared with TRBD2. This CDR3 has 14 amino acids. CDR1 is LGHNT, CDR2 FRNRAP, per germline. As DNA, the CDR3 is TGTGCTAGTGGCTCTAGCGGCTCCTACGATGAGCAGTTCTTC. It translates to CASGSSGSYDEQFF.

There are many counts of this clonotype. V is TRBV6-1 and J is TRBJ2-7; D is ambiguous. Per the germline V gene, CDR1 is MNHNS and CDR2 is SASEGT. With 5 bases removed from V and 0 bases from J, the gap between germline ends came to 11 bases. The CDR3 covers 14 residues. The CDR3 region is CASSPQWSSYEQYF. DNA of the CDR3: TGTGCCAGCAGTCCTCAATGGTCCTCCTACGAGCAGTACTTC.

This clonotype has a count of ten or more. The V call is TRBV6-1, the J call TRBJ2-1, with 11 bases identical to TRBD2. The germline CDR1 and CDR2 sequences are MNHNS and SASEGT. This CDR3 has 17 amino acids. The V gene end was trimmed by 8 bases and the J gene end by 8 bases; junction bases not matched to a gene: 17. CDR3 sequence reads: CASAVALLAGGRDEQFF. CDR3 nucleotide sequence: TGTGCCAGCGCCGTGGCCCTCCTAGCGGGAGGACGGGATGAGCAGTTCTTC.

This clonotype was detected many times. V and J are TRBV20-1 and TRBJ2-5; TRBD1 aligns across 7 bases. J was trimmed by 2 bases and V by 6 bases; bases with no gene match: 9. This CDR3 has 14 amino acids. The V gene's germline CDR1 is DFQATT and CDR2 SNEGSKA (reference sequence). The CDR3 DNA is TGCAGTGCCACCCTCCGGACAGGACAAGAGACCCAGTACTTC. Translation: CSATLRTGQETQYF.

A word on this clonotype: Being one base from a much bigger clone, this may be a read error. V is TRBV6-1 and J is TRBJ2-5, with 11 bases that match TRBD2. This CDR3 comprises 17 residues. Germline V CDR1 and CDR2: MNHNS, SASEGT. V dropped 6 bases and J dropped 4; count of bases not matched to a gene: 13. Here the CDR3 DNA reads TGTGCCAGCAGAGTAGGGTGGGGACTAGCGGTAACAGAGACCCAGTACTTC. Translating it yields CASRVGWGLAVTETQYF.

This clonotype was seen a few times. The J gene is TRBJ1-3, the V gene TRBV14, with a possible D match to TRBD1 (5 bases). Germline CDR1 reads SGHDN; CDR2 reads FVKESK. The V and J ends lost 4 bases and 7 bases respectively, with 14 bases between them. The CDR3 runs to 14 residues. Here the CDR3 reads CASSPQSGVNTIYF. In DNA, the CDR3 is TGTGCCAGCAGCCCCCAGTCGGGGGTTAACACCATATATTTT.

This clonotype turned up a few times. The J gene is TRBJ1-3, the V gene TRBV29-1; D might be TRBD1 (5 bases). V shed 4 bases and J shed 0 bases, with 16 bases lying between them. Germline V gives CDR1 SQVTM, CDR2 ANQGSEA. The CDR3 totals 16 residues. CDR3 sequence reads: CSVVGPTPFSGNTIYF. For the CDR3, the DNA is TGCAGCGTTGTGGGACCCACCCCATTCTCTGGAAACACCATATATTTT.

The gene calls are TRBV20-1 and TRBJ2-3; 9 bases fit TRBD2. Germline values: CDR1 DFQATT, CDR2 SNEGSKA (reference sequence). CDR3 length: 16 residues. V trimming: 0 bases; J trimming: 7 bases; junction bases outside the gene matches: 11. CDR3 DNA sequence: TGCAGTGCTAGAGATCCAGCGGGAGGACTCACGTATACGCAGTATTTT. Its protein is CSARDPAGGLTYTQYF.

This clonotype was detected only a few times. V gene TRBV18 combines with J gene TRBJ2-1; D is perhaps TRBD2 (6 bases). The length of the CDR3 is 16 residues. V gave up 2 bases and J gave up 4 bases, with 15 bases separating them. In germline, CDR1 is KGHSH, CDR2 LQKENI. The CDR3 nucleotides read TGTGCCAGCTCACCATTTAGCGGCGATCGGTACAATGAGCAGTTCTTC. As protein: CASSPFSGDRYNEQFF. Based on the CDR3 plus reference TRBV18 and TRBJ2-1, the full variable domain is NAGVMQNPRHLVRRRGQEARLRCSPMKGHSHVYWYRQLPEEGLKFMVYLQKENIIDESGMPKERFSAEFPKEGPSILRIQQVVRGDSAAYFCASSPFSGDRYNEQFFGPGTRLTVL.

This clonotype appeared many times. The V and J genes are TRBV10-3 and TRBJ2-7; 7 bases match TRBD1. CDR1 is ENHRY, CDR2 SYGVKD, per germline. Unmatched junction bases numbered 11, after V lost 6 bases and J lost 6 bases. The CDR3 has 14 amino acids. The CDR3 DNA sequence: TGTGCCATCAGCCCGACAGGGAAGTCGGTCGAGCAGTACTTC. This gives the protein CAISPTGKSVEQYF.

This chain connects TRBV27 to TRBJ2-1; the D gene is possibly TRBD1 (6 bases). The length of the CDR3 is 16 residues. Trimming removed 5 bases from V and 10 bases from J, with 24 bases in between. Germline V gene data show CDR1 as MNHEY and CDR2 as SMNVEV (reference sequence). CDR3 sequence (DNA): TGTGCCAGCAGTACCAGAGATGGGGGCCAACCCCGGGAGCAGTTCTTC. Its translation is CASSTRDGGQPREQFF.

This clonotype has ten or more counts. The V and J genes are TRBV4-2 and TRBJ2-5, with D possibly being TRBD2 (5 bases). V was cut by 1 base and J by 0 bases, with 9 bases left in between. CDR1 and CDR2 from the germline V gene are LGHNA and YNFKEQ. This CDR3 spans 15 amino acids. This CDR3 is CASSQGGRDQETQYF. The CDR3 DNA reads TGTGCCAGCAGCCAAGGAGGGCGGGACCAAGAGACCCAGTACTTC.